This T cell receptor (beta chain) was sequenced in a study of beta chain features in type 1 diabetes (dated by TCRdb to 2017 to 2018). Context from the whole study: Patients and healthy donors did not differ in mean age, gender distribution, total cell number or subset yield. A total of roughly 100 million sorted cells were examined across all samples, and RNA yield correlated strongly with the number of cells per subset. In the study, recently diagnosed type 1 diabetes patients and matched healthy donors were compared on the TCRB repertoires of their sorted circulating CD4+ T cell subsets. Regulatory and stem cell-like memory subsets were obtained from only 8 patients and roughly eight healthy donors, while naive and central memory subsets were obtained from all 30 or so donors. Overall study results and their limits: Type 1 diabetes patients showed a moderate but significant shortening of TCRB CDR3 length in all four CD4+ subsets. PCR may preferentially amplify shorter templates, but because patient and control samples were amplified and corrected together, any resulting skew would affect both groups equally. Fewer insertions and more nucleotide deletions at VDJ recombination sites were observed in patients with type 1 diabetes, implying thymic rearrangement abnormalities. Only small numbers of individuals were included in the HLA sub-analyses, which left unresolved whether HLA type had any influence on TCRB rearrangement. Because cDNA rather than genomic DNA was sequenced, highly expressing activated cells could have been over-represented, although no difference in activation and CD3 levels was found between groups. Naive, central memory and regulatory TCRB repertoires appeared to be more similar among patients than among healthy donors.

A single peripheral blood draw of approximately 0.11 L on average was collected from each donor into heparinised tubes. A BD FACSAria II and a panel including CD45RO, CCR7, CD25, CD127, CD95 and CD27 were used to sort naive, central memory, regulatory and stem cell-like memory CD4+ T cells. Purity was above 98% for every sorted population. PBMCs were isolated right away by Lymphoprep density gradient centrifugation and were stained directly, without culture. So that batch effects would be minimized, each experiment stained and sorted samples in pairs, pairing one healthy donor with one patient. The entire amount of isolated RNA was reverse transcribed using the High Capacity cDNA Reverse Transcription Kit, so the sequenced TCRB transcripts were expressed ones. Deep immunoSEQ sequencing was applied to naive, central memory and regulatory T cell samples, giving an average of roughly 3.5 million total reads per sample. Sorted cells were lysed in RLT buffer and RNA was extracted with DNase-treated RNeasy Micro or Mini kits, depending on cell number. Each cell subset was processed on its own to prevent cross-contamination, while patient and healthy donor samples were processed together. The immunoSEQ multiplex PCR was used to amplify TCRB sequences from cDNA, generating 87-bp fragments that spanned the CDR3 region. Sequencing of the amplicons was performed on the Illumina HiSeq platform. Processing in the source paper ran as follows. Synthetic template baselines were used to correct PCR bias computationally, reads within Hamming distance 2 were collapsed together, and singletons that could not be merged were discarded. Reads were aligned against IMGT to assign V, D and J genes, CDR3 length and insertions or deletions at six rearrangement sites. Within each subset, clonotype counts were normalized to the number of sorted cells before true diversity and Gini coefficients were calculated with the tcR R package. The overlap coefficient, calculated on TCRB nucleotide sequences, was used to measure repertoire sharing. Out-of-frame TCRB sequences from naive cells were analyzed as a proxy for the pre-selection repertoire. TCRdb limited this immuneACCESS table to in-frame rearrangements with V and J called. A share of clones is missing; checked studies link under half to unresolved V genes, and the rest is unexplained. From that table come the V and J calls and clone size; the DNA was used to work out D and trimming. For this sample the table gives 300,000 to 450,000 clones, of which approximately 12% were detected only once. The ten largest clones take up under 0.02% of the sample.

This clone was recorded a few times. The specificity of this receptor is unknown. The input lacks base qualities; no much larger clone sits a single base away. CDR1 is given as LNHDA and CDR2 as SQIVND, both from the germline V gene (reference sequence). Here V drops 6 bases and J drops 5 bases, and the junction holds 3 bases not matched to any gene. The CDR3 numbers 14 residues from cysteine through phenylalanine. Only the CDR3 region is kept as DNA, spanning 42 bases read in frame from base 1. This sequence originates from a man younger than 35 in good health. The material sequenced was naive CD4+ T cells from blood. This specimen's cell subset or site label, interpreted: true naive CD4+ T cells. The sequence joins TRBV19 to TRBJ2-3; 12 central nucleotides agree with TRBD2. The CDR3 region reads CASRPGLAGDTQYF. The DNA sequence is as follows: TGTGCCAGTAGGCCGGGACTAGCGGGAGATACGCAGTATTTT.